This T cell receptor (beta chain) was sequenced during a study of blood T cell repertoires in COVID-19. The wider study: Acute and convalescent COVID-19 samples came from the United States, Italy and Spain. T cells, B-cell-depleted T cells, or PBMCs provided the cDNA or gDNA that served as material.

Germline-derived CDR1 and CDR2 are LGHDT and YNNKEL (reference sequence). The length of the CDR3 is 14 residues. The V end lost 3 bases, the J end lost 4 bases, and 12 bases lay between the germline ends. Original processing methods: Amplification with reference gene primers provided the estimates of nucleated cell counts. Using immunoSEQ multiplex PCR, the repertoire was profiled, and TCRdb retains in-frame clones only, with some absent. D and trimming come from the DNA, and the V and J calls and clone size come from that table. The table includes 200,000 to 250,000 clones, about 90% detected once. The receptor was derived from a man aged 55 to 70 with acute or convalescent COVID-19. J is TRBJ2-5 and V is TRBV3-1 (or the pseudogene TRBV3-2); a weak D match, TRBD2 (7 bases). The sequenced material came from peripheral blood. CDR3 sequence: CASSQQGRGETQYF. The CDR3 bases are TGTGCCAGCAGCCAGCAGGGGAGGGGAGAGACCCAGTACTTC.